A single sample is the source of the 4 T cell receptor beta chains below, sequenced in a study of blood T cell repertoires in COVID-19. Sequencing was performed with immunoSEQ multiplex PCR; in TCRdb, only in-frame clones are kept and a portion is missing. The sample has 100,000 or so clones; 88% are singletons. Sequencing was performed on peripheral blood. The source is a man aged 55 to 70 with acute or convalescent COVID-19.

V is TRBV25-1 and J is TRBJ1-4; a weak D match, TRBD1 (6 bases). Looked up from germline, CDR1 is MGHDK and CDR2 is SYGVNS. The CDR3 is made up of 16 amino acids. V lost 0 bases, J lost 5 bases, and 13 bases lay in between. The CDR3 loop reads CASSEYVTQGNEKLFF. The CDR3 DNA reads TGTGCCAGCAGTGAATATGTGACACAGGGAAATGAAAAACTGTTTTTT. Based on the CDR3 plus reference TRBV25-1 and TRBJ1-4, the full variable domain is EADIYQTPRYLVIGTGKKITLECSQTMGHDKMYWYQQDPGMELHLIHYSYGVNSTEKGDLSSESTVSRIRTEHFPLTLESARPSHTSQYLCASSEYVTQGNEKLFFGSGTQLSVL.

This chain joins TRBV2 and TRBJ2-4; a possible D gene is TRBD1 (7 bases). Per the germline V gene, CDR1 is SNHLY and CDR2 is FYNNEI. This CDR3 comprises 15 residues. Trimming left V 6 bases short and J 0 bases short, with 12 bases between. The CDR3, as DNA: TGTGCCAGCAGGGCGGGACAGCTAGCCAAAAACATTCAGTACTTC. This gives the protein CASRAGQLAKNIQYF.

This clone was counted between two and nine times. The CDR3 sequence: CRASRDTYNEQFF. The CDR3 nucleotides read TGCAGGGCTAGCAGGGACACCTACAATGAGCAGTTCTTC. The chain links TRBV29-1 to TRBJ2-1, with a tentative D call TRBD1 (6 bases). Germline V CDR1 and CDR2: SQVTM, ANQGSEA. This CDR3 has 13 amino acids.

The V gene is TRBV28, the J gene TRBJ1-5; TRBD1 matches 7 bases. CDR1 is MDHEN, CDR2 SYDVKM, per germline. The CDR3 is 12 residues long. The V and J ends lost 5 bases and 6 bases, in that order; junction bases with no gene match: 1. CDR3 bases: TGTGCCAGCAGTGACAGGGTTCAGCCCCAGCATTTT. Amino acids: CASSDRVQPQHF.